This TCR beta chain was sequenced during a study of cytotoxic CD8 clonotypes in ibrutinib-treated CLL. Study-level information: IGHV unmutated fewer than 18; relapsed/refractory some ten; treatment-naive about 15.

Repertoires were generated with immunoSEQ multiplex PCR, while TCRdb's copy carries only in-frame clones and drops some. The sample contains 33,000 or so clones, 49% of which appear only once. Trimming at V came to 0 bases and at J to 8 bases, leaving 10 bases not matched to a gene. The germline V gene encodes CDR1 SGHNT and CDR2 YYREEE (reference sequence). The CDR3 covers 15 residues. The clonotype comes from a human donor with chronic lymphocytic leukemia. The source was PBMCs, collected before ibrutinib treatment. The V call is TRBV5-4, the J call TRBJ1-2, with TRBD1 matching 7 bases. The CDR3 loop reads CASSLGEGAEEGYTF. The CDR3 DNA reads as TGTGCCAGCAGCTTGGGGGAGGGGGCAGAGGAAGGCTACACCTTC.